This T cell receptor (beta chain) was recovered during a study of cytomegalovirus exposure and HLA in healthy donors. The wider study: An early release of data contained approximately 80 million unique TCRs, which came from HLA-typed donors.

It was with 60 Vbeta and 13 Jbeta primers that the PCR ran. The data were produced by immunoSEQ multiplex PCR, yet TCRdb's version contains in-frame clones alone and is incomplete. The sample holds under 150,000 clones, around four fifths seen once. Donors consisted of healthy bone marrow donors. CDR1 and CDR2 from the germline V gene are KGHSH and LQKENI. The CDR3 has 17 amino acids. The J segment lost 4 bases and the V segment lost 2 bases, leaving 12 bases of the junction unmatched. The genes are TRBV18 and TRBJ2-7, with TRBD2 matching over 9 bases. This receptor was obtained from a boy aged 2 to 10 in good health and CMV-seronegative. Sequenced sample: PBMCs. The DNA for the CDR3 is TGTGCCAGCTCACCAGTCCTAGCGGGGCGGACTATATACGAGCAGTACTTC. It codes for CASSPVLAGRTIYEQYF.